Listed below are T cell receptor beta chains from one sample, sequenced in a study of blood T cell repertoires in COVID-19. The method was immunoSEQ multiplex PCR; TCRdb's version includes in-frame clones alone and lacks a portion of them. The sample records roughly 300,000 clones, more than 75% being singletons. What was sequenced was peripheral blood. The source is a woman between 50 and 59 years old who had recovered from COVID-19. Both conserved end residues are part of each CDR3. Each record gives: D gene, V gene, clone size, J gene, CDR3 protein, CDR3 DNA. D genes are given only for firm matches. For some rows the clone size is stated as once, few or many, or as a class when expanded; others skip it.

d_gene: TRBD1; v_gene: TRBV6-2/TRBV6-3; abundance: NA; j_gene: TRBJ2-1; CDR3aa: CASSPRGDRGRTEQFF; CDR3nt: TGTGCCAGCAGTCCGCGGGGGGACAGGGGGCGCACTGAGCAGTTCTTC
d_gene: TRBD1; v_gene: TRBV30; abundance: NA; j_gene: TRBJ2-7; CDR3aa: CAWSVGDRGWEQYF; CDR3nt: TGTGCCTGGAGTGTAGGGGACAGGGGCTGGGAGCAGTACTTC
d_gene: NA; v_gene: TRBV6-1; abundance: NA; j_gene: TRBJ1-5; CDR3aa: CASSEWEQPEGQPQHF; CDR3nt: TGTGCCAGCAGTGAATGGGAACAGCCGGAGGGCCAGCCCCAGCATTTT
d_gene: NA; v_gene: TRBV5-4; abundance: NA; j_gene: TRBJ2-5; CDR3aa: CASSLSGAQETQYF; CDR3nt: TGTGCCAGCAGTCTTAGTGGGGCCCAGGAGACCCAGTACTTC
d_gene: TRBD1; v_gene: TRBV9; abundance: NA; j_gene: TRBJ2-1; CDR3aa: CASSVDITGGNEQFF; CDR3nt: TGTGCCAGCAGCGTAGATATAACAGGGGGTAATGAGCAGTTCTTC
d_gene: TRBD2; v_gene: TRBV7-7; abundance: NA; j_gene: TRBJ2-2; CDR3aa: CASSFDWTAGLAGNTGELFF; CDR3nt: TGTGCCAGCAGCTTTGATTGGACAGCAGGACTAGCGGGGAACACCGGGGAGCTGTTTTTT
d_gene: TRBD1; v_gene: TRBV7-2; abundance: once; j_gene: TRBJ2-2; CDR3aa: CASRPGQTTGELFF; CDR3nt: TGTGCCAGCAGACCGGGACAGACCACCGGGGAGCTGTTTTTT
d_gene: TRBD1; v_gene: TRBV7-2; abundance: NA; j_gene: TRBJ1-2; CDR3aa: CASSSDRGRMDYGYTF; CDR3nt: TGTGCCAGCAGCTCAGACAGGGGGCGAATGGATTATGGCTACACCTTC
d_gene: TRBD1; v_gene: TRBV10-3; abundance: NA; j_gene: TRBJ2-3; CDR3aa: CAISERDRSTDTQYF; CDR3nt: TGTGCCATCAGTGAGCGGGACAGGTCCACAGATACGCAGTATTTT
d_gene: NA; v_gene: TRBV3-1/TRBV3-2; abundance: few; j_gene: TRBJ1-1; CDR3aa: CASSPLQGPGGISEAFF; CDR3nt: TGTGCCAGCAGCCCTTTACAGGGCCCCGGAGGTATCTCTGAAGCTTTCTTT
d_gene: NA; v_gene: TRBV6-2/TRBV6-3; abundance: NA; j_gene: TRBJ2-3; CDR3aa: CASSYLGGSTDTQYF; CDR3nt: TGTGCCAGCAGTTACCTAGGTGGGAGCACAGATACGCAGTATTTT
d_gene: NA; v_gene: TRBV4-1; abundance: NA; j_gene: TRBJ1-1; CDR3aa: CASSQVGENTEAFF; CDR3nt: TGCGCCAGCAGCCAAGTAGGGGAGAACACTGAAGCTTTCTTT
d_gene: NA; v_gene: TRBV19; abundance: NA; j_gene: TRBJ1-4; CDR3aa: CASSAGFFKLFF; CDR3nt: TGTGCCAGTAGTGCCGGTTTCTTTAAACTGTTTTTT
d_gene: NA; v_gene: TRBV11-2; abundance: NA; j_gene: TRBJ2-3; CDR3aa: CASSLLVRGADTQYF; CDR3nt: TGTGCCAGCAGCTTACTGGTCAGGGGTGCAGATACGCAGTATTTT
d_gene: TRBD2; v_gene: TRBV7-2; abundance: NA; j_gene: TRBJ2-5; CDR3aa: CASSSYYGLAGGETQYF; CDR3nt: TGTGCCAGCAGCTCCTACTACGGACTAGCGGGAGGAGAGACCCAGTACTTC
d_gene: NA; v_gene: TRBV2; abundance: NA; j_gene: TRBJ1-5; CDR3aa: CASSVLGALVYQPQHF; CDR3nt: TGTGCCAGCAGTGTTTTGGGAGCCTTGGTTTACCAGCCCCAGCATTTT
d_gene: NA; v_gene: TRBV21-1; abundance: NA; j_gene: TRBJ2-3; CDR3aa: CASSVSCTQYF; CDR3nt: TGTGCCAGCAGTGTAAGCTGTACGCAGTATTTT
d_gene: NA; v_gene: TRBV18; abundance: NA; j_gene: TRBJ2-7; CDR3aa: CASSPYVGPSYEQYF; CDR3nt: TGTGCCAGCTCTCCCTACGTGGGGCCTTCCTACGAGCAGTACTTC
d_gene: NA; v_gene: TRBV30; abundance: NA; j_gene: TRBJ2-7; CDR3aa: CAWSEGTLYEQYF; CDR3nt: TGTGCCTGGAGTGAAGGGACTCTCTACGAGCAGTACTTC
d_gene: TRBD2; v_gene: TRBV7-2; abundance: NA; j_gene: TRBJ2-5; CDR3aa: CASSRTSGRQETQYF; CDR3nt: TGTGCCAGCAGCCGGACTAGCGGTAGACAAGAGACCCAGTACTTC
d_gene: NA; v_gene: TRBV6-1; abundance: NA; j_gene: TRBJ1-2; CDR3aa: CASSEEGRVNYGYTF; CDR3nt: TGTGCCAGCAGTGAAGAAGGCAGGGTAAACTATGGCTACACCTTC
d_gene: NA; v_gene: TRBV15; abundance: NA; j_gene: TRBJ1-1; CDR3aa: CATSSQGTIGTEAFF; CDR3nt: TGTGCCACCAGCAGCCAGGGGACTATTGGGACTGAAGCTTTCTTT
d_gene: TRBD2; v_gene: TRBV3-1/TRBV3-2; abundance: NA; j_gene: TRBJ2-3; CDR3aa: CASSQDHLAGGSTDTQYF; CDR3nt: TGTGCCAGCAGCCAAGATCACCTAGCGGGGGGGAGCACAGATACGCAGTATTTT
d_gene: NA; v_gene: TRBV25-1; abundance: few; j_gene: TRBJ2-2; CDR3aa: CASSEFGGGRGELFF; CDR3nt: TGTGCCAGCAGTGAATTTGGTGGCGGTCGCGGGGAGCTGTTTTTT
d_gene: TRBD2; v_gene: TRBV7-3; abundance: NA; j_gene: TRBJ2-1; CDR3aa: CASSLVSGDEQFF; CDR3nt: TGTGCCAGCAGCTTAGTAAGCGGGGATGAGCAGTTCTTC
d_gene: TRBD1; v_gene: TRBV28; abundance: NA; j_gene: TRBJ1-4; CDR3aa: CASSDIRGRLEKLFF; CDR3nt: TGTGCCAGCAGTGACATCAGGGGGCGCCTTGAAAAACTGTTTTTT
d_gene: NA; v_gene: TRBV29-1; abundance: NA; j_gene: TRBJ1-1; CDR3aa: CSVDRGLAFF; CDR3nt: TGCAGCGTTGACAGGGGTTTGGCTTTCTTT
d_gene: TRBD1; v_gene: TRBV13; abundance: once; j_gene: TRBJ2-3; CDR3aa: CASSPTGQGLSTQYF; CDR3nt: TGTGCCAGCAGCCCGACGGGACAGGGTCTGTCTACGCAGTATTTT
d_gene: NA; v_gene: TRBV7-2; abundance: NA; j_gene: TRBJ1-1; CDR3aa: CASSPEVTEAFF; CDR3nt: TGTGCCAGCAGCCCGGAGGTCACTGAAGCTTTCTTT
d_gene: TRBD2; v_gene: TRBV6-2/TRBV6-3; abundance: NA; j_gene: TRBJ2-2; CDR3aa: CASSQTLAGAIGELFF; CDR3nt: TGTGCCAGCAGCCAAACTCTAGCGGGAGCGATCGGGGAGCTGTTTTTT
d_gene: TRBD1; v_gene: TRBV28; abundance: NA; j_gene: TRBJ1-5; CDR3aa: CASSPLDRGRAQPQHF; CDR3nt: TGTGCCAGCAGCCCACTCGACAGGGGGCGTGCTCAGCCCCAGCATTTT
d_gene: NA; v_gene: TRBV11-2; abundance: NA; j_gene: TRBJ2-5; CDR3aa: CASSLASAGQETQYF; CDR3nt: TGTGCCAGCAGCTTAGCGTCGGCAGGACAAGAGACCCAGTACTTC
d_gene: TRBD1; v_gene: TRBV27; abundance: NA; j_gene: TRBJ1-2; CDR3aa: CASSREGADYGYTF; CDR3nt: TGTGCCAGCAGCCGCGAGGGGGCTGACTATGGCTACACCTTC